This TCR beta chain appears in the sequencing data of a study of T-cell memory formation after mild COVID-19. Broader study findings: CD4+ contracting clones were mainly CM and EM; CD8+ ones, EMRA.

Germline CDR1 is LGHDT and CDR2 is YNNKEL (reference sequence). V lost 4 bases, J lost 9 bases, and 13 bases lay in between. The CDR3 is 13 residues long. TCRdb reprocessed the 5' RACE reads via MiXCR and lists one record per CDR3 protein. The data hold approximately 65,000 distinct CDR3 sequences, with 9.3% observed a single time. This clonotype has a count of ten or more. Its matching antigen is unknown. This clonotype was obtained from a man younger than 30 who had mild COVID-19 (a few samples of this study predate the infection). Cell type and time point are not known. Material: PBMCs or a T cell subset sorted from them (not recorded which). This rearrangement joins TRBV3-1 to TRBJ2-1, with D maybe TRBD2 (5 bases). The CDR3 bases are TGTGCCAGCAGCCTTAGCGCCGGTGGTGAGCAGTTCTTC. It encodes CASSLSAGGEQFF.